This entry is about one T cell receptor beta chain. The sample belongs to a study of T cell responses to AZD1222 COVID-19 vaccine. Profiling relied on immunoSEQ multiplex PCR, and the TCRdb table lists in-frame clones only, not all of them. The top ten clones hold under 3% of a sample with 99,000 or so clones, roughly 90% of them seen once. The sequence came from an adult in good health. The sequences come from peripheral blood, collected on day 0 of AZD1222 vaccination.

CDR3 bases: TGTGCCAGCAGTGATTTTAGAAGGTCGGACACCGGGGAGCTGTTTTTT. This sequence encodes CASSDFRRSDTGELFF. The chain combines TRBV25-1 with TRBJ2-2; D gene unclear. This CDR3 spans 16 amino acids. The germline CDR1 and CDR2 sequences are MGHDK and SYGVNS. Deletions cut 3 bases from V and 3 bases from J, with 14 bases between.